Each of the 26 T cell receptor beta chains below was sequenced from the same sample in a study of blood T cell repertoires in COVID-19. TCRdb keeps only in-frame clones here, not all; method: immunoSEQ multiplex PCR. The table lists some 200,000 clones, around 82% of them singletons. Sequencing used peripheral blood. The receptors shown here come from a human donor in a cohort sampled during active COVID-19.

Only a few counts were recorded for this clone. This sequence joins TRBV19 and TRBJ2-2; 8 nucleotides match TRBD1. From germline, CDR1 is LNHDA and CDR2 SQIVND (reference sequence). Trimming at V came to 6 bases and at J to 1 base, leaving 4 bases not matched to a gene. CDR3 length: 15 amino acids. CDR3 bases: TGTGCCAGTAGGGCGGGGACAGGGAACACCGGGGAGCTGTTTTTT. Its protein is CASRAGTGNTGELFF.

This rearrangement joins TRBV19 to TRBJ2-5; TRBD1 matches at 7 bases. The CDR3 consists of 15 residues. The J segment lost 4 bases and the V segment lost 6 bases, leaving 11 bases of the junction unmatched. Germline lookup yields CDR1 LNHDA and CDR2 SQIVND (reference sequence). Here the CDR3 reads CASSRRQGPLETQYF. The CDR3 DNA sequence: TGTGCCAGTAGCCGTAGACAGGGCCCTTTAGAGACCCAGTACTTC. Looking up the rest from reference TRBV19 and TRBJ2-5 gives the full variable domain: DGGITQSPKYLFRKEGQNVTLSCEQNLNHDAMYWYRQDPGQGLRLIYYSQIVNDFQKGDIAEGYSVSREKKESFPLTVTSAQKNPTAFYLCASSRRQGPLETQYFGPGTRLLVL.

DNA for the CDR3: TGTGCCAGTAGTATCGGAGGGGCCAGGTTTGAAAAACTGTTTTTT. Its protein product is CASSIGGARFEKLFF. The chain links TRBV19 to TRBJ1-4, with TRBD1 as a possible D gene (5 bases). CDR3 length: 15 amino acids. Between the trimmed V and J ends, which lost 3 bases and 7 bases, there was a span of 15 bases. Germline V gene sequence: CDR1 LNHDA, CDR2 SQIVND (reference sequence).

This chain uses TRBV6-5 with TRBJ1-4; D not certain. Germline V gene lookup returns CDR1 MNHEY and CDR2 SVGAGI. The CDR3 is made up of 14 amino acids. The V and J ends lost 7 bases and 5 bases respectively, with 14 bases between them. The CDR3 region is CASKVIEANEKLFF. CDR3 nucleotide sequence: TGTGCCAGCAAAGTGATCGAAGCGAATGAAAAACTGTTTTTT.

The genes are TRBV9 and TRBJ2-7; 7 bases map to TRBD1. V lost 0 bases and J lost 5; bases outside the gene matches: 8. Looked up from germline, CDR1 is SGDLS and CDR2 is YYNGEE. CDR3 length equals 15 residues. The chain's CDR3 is CASSVGTGASHEQYF. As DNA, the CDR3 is TGTGCCAGCAGCGTAGGTACAGGGGCGTCCCACGAGCAGTACTTC.

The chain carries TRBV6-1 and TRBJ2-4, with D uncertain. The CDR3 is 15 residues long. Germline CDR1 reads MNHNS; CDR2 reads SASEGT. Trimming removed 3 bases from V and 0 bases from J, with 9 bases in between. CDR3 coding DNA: TGTGCCAGCAGTGATCCGGGTCAAGCCAAAAACATTCAGTACTTC. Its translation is CASSDPGQAKNIQYF.

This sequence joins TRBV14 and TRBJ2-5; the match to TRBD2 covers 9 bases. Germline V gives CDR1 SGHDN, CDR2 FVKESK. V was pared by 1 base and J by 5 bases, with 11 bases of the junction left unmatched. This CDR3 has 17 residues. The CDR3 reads CASSQGWRGRARETQYF. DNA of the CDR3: TGTGCCAGCAGCCAAGGGTGGCGCGGGAGGGCCAGGGAGACCCAGTACTTC.

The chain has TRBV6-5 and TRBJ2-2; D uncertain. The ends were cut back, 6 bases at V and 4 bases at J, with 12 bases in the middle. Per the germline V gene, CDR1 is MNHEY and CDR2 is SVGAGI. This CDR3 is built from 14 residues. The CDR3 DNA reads TGTGCCAGCAGCAGAGAGGTGGGCACCGGGGAGCTGTTTTTT. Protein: CASSREVGTGELFF.

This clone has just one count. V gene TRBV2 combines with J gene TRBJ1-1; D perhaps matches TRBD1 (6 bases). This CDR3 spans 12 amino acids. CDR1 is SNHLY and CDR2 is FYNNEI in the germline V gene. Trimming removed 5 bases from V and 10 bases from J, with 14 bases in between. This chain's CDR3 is CASSITGTSAFF. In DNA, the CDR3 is TGTGCCAGCAGTATTACCGGGACATCAGCTTTCTTT.

The CDR3 here is CASPGQAYEQYF. Here the CDR3 DNA reads TGTGCCAGCCCGGGACAAGCCTACGAGCAGTACTTC. This sequence joins TRBV6-5 and TRBJ2-7; D is possibly TRBD1 (6 bases). This CDR3 has 12 residues. From germline, CDR1 is MNHEY and CDR2 SVGAGI. Deletions cut 8 bases from V and 2 bases from J, with 10 bases between.

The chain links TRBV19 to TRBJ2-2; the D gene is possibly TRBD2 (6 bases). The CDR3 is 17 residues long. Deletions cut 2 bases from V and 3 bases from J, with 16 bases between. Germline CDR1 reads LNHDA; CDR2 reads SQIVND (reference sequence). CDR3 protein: CASSIFFREQDTGELFF. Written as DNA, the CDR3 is TGTGCCAGTAGTATATTCTTCCGGGAGCAGGACACCGGGGAGCTGTTTTTT.

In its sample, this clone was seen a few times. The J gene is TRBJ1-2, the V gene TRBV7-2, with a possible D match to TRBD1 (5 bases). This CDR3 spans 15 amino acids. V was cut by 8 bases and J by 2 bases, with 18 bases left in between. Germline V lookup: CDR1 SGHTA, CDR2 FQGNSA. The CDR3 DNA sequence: TGTGCCAGCGCATCCCGAAGGGCAGGGAACTATGGCTACACCTTC. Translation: CASASRRAGNYGYTF. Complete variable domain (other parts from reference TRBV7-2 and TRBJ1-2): GAGVSQSPSNKVTEKGKDVELRCDPISGHTALYWYRQSLGQGLEFLIYFQGNSAPDKSGLPSDRFSAERTGGSVSTLTIQRTQQEDSAVYLCASASRRAGNYGYTFGSGTRLTVV.

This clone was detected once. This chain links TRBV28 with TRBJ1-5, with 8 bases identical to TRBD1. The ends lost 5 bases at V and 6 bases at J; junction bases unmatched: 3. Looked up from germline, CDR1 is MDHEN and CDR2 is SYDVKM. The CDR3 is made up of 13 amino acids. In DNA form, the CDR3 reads TGTGCCAGCAGTGGACAGGGTCCTCAGCCCCAGCATTTT. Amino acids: CASSGQGPQPQHF. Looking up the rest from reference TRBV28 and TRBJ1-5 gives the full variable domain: DVKVTQSSRYLVKRTGEKVFLECVQDMDHENMFWYRQDPGLGLRLIYFSYDVKMKEKGDIPEGYSVSREKKERFSLILESASTNQTSMYLCASSGQGPQPQHFGDGTRLSIL.

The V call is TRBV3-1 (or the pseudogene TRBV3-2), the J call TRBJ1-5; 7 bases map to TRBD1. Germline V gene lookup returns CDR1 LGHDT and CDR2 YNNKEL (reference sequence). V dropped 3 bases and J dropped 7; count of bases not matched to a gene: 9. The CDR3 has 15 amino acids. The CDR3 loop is CASSHHDREDQPQHF. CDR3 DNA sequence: TGTGCCAGCAGCCACCATGACAGGGAAGACCAGCCCCAGCATTTT.

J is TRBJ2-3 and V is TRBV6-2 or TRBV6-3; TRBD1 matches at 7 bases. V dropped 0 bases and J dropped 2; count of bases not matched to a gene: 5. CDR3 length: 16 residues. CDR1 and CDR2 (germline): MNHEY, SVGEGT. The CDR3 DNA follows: TGTGCCAGCAGTTACTCCGAGACAGGGTCCACAGATACGCAGTATTTT. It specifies CASSYSETGSTDTQYF.

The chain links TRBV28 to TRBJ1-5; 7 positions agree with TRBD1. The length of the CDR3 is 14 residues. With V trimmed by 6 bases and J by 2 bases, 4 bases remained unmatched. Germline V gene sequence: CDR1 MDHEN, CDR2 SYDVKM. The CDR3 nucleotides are TGTGCCAGCAGGAACAGGGGCGGCAATCAGCCCCAGCATTTT. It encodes CASRNRGGNQPQHF.

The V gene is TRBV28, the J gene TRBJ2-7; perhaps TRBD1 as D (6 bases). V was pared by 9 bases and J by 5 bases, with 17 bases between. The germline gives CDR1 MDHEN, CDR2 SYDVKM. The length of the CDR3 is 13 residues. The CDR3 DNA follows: TGTGCCAGTCACACAGGGCTACGGGACGAGCAGTACTTC. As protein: CASHTGLRDEQYF. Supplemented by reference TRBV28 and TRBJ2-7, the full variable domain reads DVKVTQSSRYLVKRTGEKVFLECVQDMDHENMFWYRQDPGLGLRLIYFSYDVKMKEKGDIPEGYSVSREKKERFSLILESASTNQTSMYLCASHTGLRDEQYFGPGTRLTVT.

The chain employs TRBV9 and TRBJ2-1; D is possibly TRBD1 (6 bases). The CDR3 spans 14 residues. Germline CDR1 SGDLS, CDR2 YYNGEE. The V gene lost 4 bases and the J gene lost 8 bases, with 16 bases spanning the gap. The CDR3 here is CASSPQGGRDEQFF. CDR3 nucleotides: TGTGCCAGCAGCCCCCAAGGGGGTAGGGATGAGCAGTTCTTC.

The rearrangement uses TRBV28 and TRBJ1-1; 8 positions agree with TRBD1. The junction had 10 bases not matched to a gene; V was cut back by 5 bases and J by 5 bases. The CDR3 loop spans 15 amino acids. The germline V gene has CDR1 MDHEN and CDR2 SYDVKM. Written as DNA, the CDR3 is TGTGCCAGCAGTGATACCCAGACAGGGGATACTGAAGCTTTCTTT. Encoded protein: CASSDTQTGDTEAFF.

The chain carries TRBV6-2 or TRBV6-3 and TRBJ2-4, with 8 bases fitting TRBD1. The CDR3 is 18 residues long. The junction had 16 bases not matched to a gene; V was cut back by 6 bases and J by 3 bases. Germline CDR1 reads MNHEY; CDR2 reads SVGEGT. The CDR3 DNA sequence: TGTGCCAGCAGCCGTGGACAGGGCGAGATAACGTACAAAAACATTCAGTACTTC. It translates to CASSRGQGEITYKNIQYF.

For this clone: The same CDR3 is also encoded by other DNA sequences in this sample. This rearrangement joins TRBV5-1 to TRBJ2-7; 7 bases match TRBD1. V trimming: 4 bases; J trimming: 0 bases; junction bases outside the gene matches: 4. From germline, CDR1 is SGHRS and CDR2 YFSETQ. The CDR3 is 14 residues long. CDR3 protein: CASSLGDSSYEQYF. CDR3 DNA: TGCGCCAGCAGCCTGGGGGACAGCTCCTACGAGCAGTACTTC.

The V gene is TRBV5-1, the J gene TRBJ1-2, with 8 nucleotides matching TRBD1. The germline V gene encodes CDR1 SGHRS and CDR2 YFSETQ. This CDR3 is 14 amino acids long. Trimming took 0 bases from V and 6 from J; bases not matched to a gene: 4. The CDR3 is CASSLVSDRDGYTF. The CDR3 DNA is TGCGCCAGCAGCTTGGTTTCGGACAGGGATGGCTACACCTTC.

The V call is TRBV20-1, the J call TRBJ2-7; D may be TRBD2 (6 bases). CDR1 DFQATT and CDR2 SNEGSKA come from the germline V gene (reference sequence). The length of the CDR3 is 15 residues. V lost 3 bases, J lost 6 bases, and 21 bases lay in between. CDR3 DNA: TGCAGTGCTAGTACATGGCCCGGGAGAAGCACCGAGCAGTACTTC. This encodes CSASTWPGRSTEQYF.

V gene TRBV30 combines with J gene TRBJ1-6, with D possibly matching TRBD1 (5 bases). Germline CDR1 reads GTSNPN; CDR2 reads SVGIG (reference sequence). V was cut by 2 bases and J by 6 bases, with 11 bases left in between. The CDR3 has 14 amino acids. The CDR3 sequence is CAWSRGGVNSPLHF. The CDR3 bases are TGTGCCTGGAGTAGGGGAGGGGTTAATTCACCCCTCCACTTT.

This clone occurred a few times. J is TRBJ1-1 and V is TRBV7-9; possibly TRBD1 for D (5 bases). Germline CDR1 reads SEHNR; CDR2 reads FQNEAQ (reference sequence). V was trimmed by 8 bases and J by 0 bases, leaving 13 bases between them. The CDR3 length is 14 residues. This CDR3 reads CASGPGGVNTEAFF. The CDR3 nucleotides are TGTGCCAGCGGACCTGGGGGGGTGAACACTGAAGCTTTCTTT.

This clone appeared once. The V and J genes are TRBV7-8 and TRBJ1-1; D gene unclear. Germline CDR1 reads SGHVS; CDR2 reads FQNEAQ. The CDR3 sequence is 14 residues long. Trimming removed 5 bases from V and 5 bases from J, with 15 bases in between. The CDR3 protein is CASSGRARRTEAFF. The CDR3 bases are TGTGCCAGCAGCGGCCGTGCCCGGAGGACTGAAGCTTTCTTT.